The rows below give T cell receptor beta chains drawn from one sample of a study of blood T cell repertoires in COVID-19. Sequenced by immunoSEQ multiplex PCR; TCRdb stores in-frame clones only, minus some. Among approximately 300,000 clones listed, roughly 86% were seen once. Input material: peripheral blood. Every receptor here comes from a woman aged 30 to 39 with COVID-19, enrolled during active disease. Each CDR3 is given without its conserved first and last residue.

J: TRBJ2-3
V: TRBV10-3
length: 15
CDR3: AISESRSSGGTDTQY

J: TRBJ2-7
V: TRBV13
length: 12
CDR3: ASSYGDSSYEQY

J: TRBJ1-1
V: TRBV27
length: 10
CDR3: ASSTTGAEAF

J: TRBJ1-1
V: TRBV4-1
length: 11
CDR3: ASSQYGNTEAF

J: TRBJ1-3
V: TRBV6-5
length: 14
CDR3: ASSYSAMASGNTIY

J: TRBJ2-2
V: TRBV5-1
length: 14
CDR3: ASSLAGKLNTGELF

J: TRBJ2-1
V: TRBV11-2
length: 13
CDR3: ASSLVRGTYNEQF

J: TRBJ1-1
V: TRBV19
length: 11
CDR3: ASSRGRDTEAF

J: TRBJ2-1
V: TRBV29-1
length: 11
CDR3: SGRTGDYNEQF

J: TRBJ2-1
V: TRBV6-2/TRBV6-3
length: 13
CDR3: ASSYVGGIRNEQF

J: TRBJ1-2
V: TRBV7-9
length: 13
CDR3: ASSPDRGPNYGYT

J: TRBJ1-5
V: TRBV27
length: 12
CDR3: ASSLGQGVQPQH

J: TRBJ2-2
V: TRBV2
length: 12
CDR3: ASQRGQGSGELF

J: TRBJ1-3
V: TRBV7-2
length: 13
CDR3: ASSLATGIGHTIY

J: TRBJ2-2
V: TRBV29-1
length: 11
CDR3: SVADRGAGELF

J: TRBJ2-1
V: TRBV10-2
length: 14
CDR3: ASSDSTSSSYNEQF

J: TRBJ2-7
V: TRBV5-4
length: 12
CDR3: ASSSQGAPGEQY

J: TRBJ1-5
V: TRBV12-5
length: 11
CDR3: ASGGGDRQPQH

J: TRBJ2-7
V: TRBV5-3
length: 15
CDR3: ARSLSSSSPWYYEQY

J: TRBJ1-2
V: TRBV28
length: 15
CDR3: ASSPGGQGAIMNGYT

J: TRBJ2-7
V: TRBV6-5
length: 13
CDR3: ASTLDRGLSYEQY

J: TRBJ1-2
V: TRBV12-3/TRBV12-4
length: 11
CDR3: ASSPGGGYGYT

J: TRBJ1-1
V: TRBV29-1
length: 10
CDR3: SALSGTGKAF

J: TRBJ1-2
V: TRBV10-1
length: 11
CDR3: ASSVRTGSGYT

J: TRBJ2-7
V: TRBV6-2/TRBV6-3
length: 11
CDR3: ASSYSLRFEQY

J: TRBJ2-4
V: TRBV5-1
length: 13
CDR3: ASSLNGEGKNIQY

J: TRBJ1-4
V: TRBV28
length: 13
CDR3: ASSSRGGAREKLF

J: TRBJ2-1
V: TRBV5-4
length: 14
CDR3: ASSPPPTGGYNEQF

J: TRBJ1-1
V: TRBV7-2
length: 11
CDR3: ASSLRQPTEAF

J: TRBJ2-2
V: TRBV19
length: 12
CDR3: ASNPGTITGELF

J: TRBJ2-3
V: TRBV11-2
length: 12
CDR3: ASSLDSGIRTQY

J: TRBJ2-7
V: TRBV30
length: 9
CDR3: AWSTGYEQY

J: TRBJ1-2
V: TRBV24-1
length: 14
CDR3: ATSDSRGGGIYGYT

J: TRBJ1-1
V: TRBV18
length: 13
CDR3: ASSLEGGTYTEAF

J: TRBJ2-3
V: TRBV5-6
length: 12
CDR3: ASSSTGGEDTQY

J: TRBJ1-1
V: TRBV10-3
length: 13
CDR3: AISESGQENTEAF

J: TRBJ2-7
V: TRBV2
length: 12
CDR3: ASISRTGTYEQY

J: TRBJ1-5
V: TRBV27
length: 13
CDR3: ASRPLQGANQPQH

J: TRBJ1-2
V: TRBV5-1
length: 12
CDR3: ASSLGVTNYGYT

J: TRBJ2-1
V: TRBV10-1
length: 14
CDR3: ASSEGLGSPYNEQF

J: TRBJ1-5
V: TRBV2
length: 11
CDR3: ASRGTGPQPQH